These 25 T cell receptor beta chains came from one sample sequenced in a study of blood T cell repertoires in COVID-19. TCRdb's copy holds only in-frame clones and misses some; the assay was immunoSEQ multiplex PCR. The table lists 380,000 or so clones, over 75% of them singletons. The sequenced sample consisted of PBMCs or T cells enriched from blood (not recorded which). The receptors stem from a man aged 30 to 45 who had recovered from COVID-19.

The V gene is TRBV11-3, the J gene TRBJ2-1, with D perhaps matching TRBD2 (7 bases). Per germline, CDR1 SGHNT and CDR2 YENEEA. CDR3 length equals 14 residues. The V end was cut by 3 bases, the J end by 7 bases, with 13 bases between. The CDR3 spells CASSFGGGRNEQFF. The CDR3 bases are TGTGCCAGCAGCTTCGGCGGGGGCAGAAATGAGCAGTTCTTC.

The chain uses TRBV18 and TRBJ1-5; TRBD1 matches at 7 bases. The CDR3 has 15 amino acids. Looked up from germline, CDR1 is KGHSH and CDR2 is LQKENI. V lost 3 bases and J lost 7; bases outside the gene matches: 9. CDR3: CASSPGGQVWQPQHF. The CDR3 nucleotides are TGTGCCAGCTCACCGGGCGGACAGGTATGGCAGCCCCAGCATTTT.

This chain connects TRBV18 to TRBJ2-3, with 8 bases aligning to TRBD2. V lost 9 bases and J lost 1; bases outside the gene matches: 9. CDR1 is KGHSH, CDR2 LQKENI, per germline. The CDR3 is made up of 15 amino acids. CDR3 sequence reads: CASLDGGAGTDTQYF. DNA of the CDR3: TGTGCCAGTTTAGACGGGGGGGCCGGCACAGATACGCAGTATTTT.

This chain connects TRBV7-2 to TRBJ1-1; 7 bases are a match to TRBD1. V gave up 5 bases and J gave up 2 bases; unmatched junction bases: 11. The length of the CDR3 is 16 residues. In germline, CDR1 is SGHTA, CDR2 FQGNSA. The CDR3 region is CASSLRPTGPNTEAFF. The DNA of the CDR3 is TGTGCCAGCAGCCTCCGACCGACAGGGCCCAACACTGAAGCTTTCTTT.

The rearrangement joins TRBV4-1 to TRBJ1-1, with a weak D call TRBD1 (6 bases). Trimming cost V 5 bases and J 0 bases, with 10 bases left between them. The CDR3 is made up of 14 amino acids. CDR1 is MGHRA, CDR2 YSYEKL, per germline. Written as DNA, the CDR3 is TGCGCCAGCAGCACCGGACAGATGAACACTGAAGCTTTCTTT. It specifies CASSTGQMNTEAFF.

The genes are TRBV5-1 and TRBJ2-7, with D hard to call. The CDR3 loop spans 14 amino acids. The V end was cut by 0 bases, the J end by 7 bases, with 14 bases between. Germline CDR1 is SGHRS and CDR2 is YFSETQ. DNA for the CDR3: TGCGCCAGCAGCTTGGTTGACTTGTCGGCAGAGCAGTACTTC. Translated: CASSLVDLSAEQYF.

The rearrangement joins TRBV5-5 to TRBJ1-1; unclear D gene. The ends were cut back, 4 bases at V and 3 bases at J, with 10 bases in the middle. The CDR3 is made up of 13 amino acids. CDR1 is SGHKS, CDR2 YYEKEE, per germline (reference sequence). The CDR3 DNA reads TGTGCCAGCAGCGGTTTTTCGGACACTGAAGCTTTCTTT. This codes for CASSGFSDTEAFF.

The chain couples TRBV19 to TRBJ1-6, with 7 nucleotides matching TRBD1. The CDR3 has 14 residues. The trim removed 3 bases at V and 7 bases at J, leaving 3 bases unmatched. Looked up from germline, CDR1 is LNHDA and CDR2 is SQIVND (reference sequence). The CDR3 DNA reads TGTGCCAGTAGTATTCCGACAGGGAATTCACCCCTCCACTTT. It yields the protein CASSIPTGNSPLHF.

The chain employs TRBV19 and TRBJ2-1; D possibly corresponds to TRBD1 (6 bases). The ends were cut back, 3 bases at V and 6 bases at J, with 15 bases in the middle. CDR3 size: 15 residues. Germline V gene sequence: CDR1 LNHDA, CDR2 SQIVND (reference sequence). The chain's CDR3 is CASSISDSLSNEQFF. The CDR3 bases are TGTGCCAGTAGTATCTCGGACAGTCTCTCCAATGAGCAGTTCTTC.

The chain combines TRBV3-1 (or the pseudogene TRBV3-2) with TRBJ1-5; D is uncertain. V lost 1 base, J lost 2 bases, and 9 bases lay in between. The CDR3 runs to 15 residues. Germline CDR1 LGHDT, CDR2 YNNKEL (reference sequence). The CDR3 loop reads CASSQGRTGNQPQHF. For the CDR3, the DNA is TGTGCCAGCAGCCAAGGAAGAACGGGCAATCAGCCCCAGCATTTT.

The V call is TRBV4-3, the J call TRBJ2-5; 8 positions agree with TRBD2. This CDR3 has 13 residues. Trimming at V came to 1 base and at J to 7 bases, leaving 2 bases not matched to a gene. Germline lookup yields CDR1 LGHNA and CDR2 YSLEER. CDR3 protein: CASSQVGGGTQYF. The CDR3 DNA reads TGCGCCAGCAGCCAAGTCGGGGGGGGGACCCAGTACTTC.

The V gene is TRBV2, the J gene TRBJ2-5; D may be TRBD1 (5 bases). V shed 0 bases and J shed 5 bases, with 10 bases lying between them. This CDR3 is 14 amino acids long. Germline V gene lookup returns CDR1 SNHLY and CDR2 FYNNEI. CDR3 protein: CASSEAMGQETQYF. CDR3 DNA: TGTGCCAGCAGTGAAGCGATGGGGCAGGAGACCCAGTACTTC.

The V gene is TRBV30, the J gene TRBJ1-4; 7 nucleotides line up with TRBD1. This CDR3 comprises 16 residues. The germline V gene has CDR1 GTSNPN and CDR2 SVGIG (reference sequence). Unmatched junction bases numbered 7, after V lost 3 bases and J lost 0 bases. The CDR3 region has the DNA TGTGCCTGGAGGACCGGGACAGACGCAACTAATGAAAAACTGTTTTTT. It yields the protein CAWRTGTDATNEKLFF. Full variable domain (outside the CDR3, taken from reference TRBV30 and TRBJ1-4): SQTIHQWPATLVQPVGSPLSLECTVEGTSNPNLYWYRQAAGRGLQLLFYSVGIGQISSEVPQNLSASRPQDRQFILSSKKLLLSDSGFYLCAWRTGTDATNEKLFFGSGTQLSVL.

The table lists this clone with a count of one. The V gene is TRBV5-1, the J gene TRBJ1-1; D remains ambiguous. V shed 0 bases and J shed 1 base, with 7 bases lying between them. CDR1 is SGHRS, CDR2 YFSETQ, per germline. The CDR3 is made up of 14 amino acids. CDR3 loop: CASSLGSGNTEAFF. CDR3 nucleotide sequence: TGCGCCAGCAGCTTGGGGTCGGGGAACACTGAAGCTTTCTTT. Full variable domain (outside the CDR3, taken from reference TRBV5-1 and TRBJ1-1): KAGVTQTPRYLIKTRGQQVTLSCSPISGHRSVSWYQQTPGQGLQFLFEYFSETQRNKGNFPGRFSGRQFSNSRSEMNVSTLELGDSALYLCASSLGSGNTEAFFGQGTRLTVV.

The sample holds a few counts of this clone. The rearrangement links TRBV18 to TRBJ1-2; 9 bases map to TRBD1. The junction had 8 bases not matched to a gene; V was cut back by 0 bases and J by 6 bases. This CDR3 is 16 amino acids long. Per germline, CDR1 KGHSH and CDR2 LQKENI. The CDR3 DNA reads as TGTGCCAGCTCACCACCGAGGGACAGGGTTCGGAATGGCTACACCTTC. The encoded protein is CASSPPRDRVRNGYTF.

This CDR3 is CASSQVQVDSPLHF. The CDR3 DNA is TGCGCCAGCAGCCAAGTGCAGGTTGATTCACCCCTCCACTTT. The chain is built from TRBV4-1 and TRBJ1-6; D unresolved. The V end was cut by 1 base, the J end by 8 bases, with 9 bases between. Germline V lookup: CDR1 MGHRA, CDR2 YSYEKL. This CDR3 has 14 residues.

V and J are TRBV29-1 and TRBJ2-2; TRBD1 is a possible D gene (5 bases). The CDR3 contains 15 residues. CDR1 is SQVTM and CDR2 is ANQGSEA in the germline V gene. Trimming shortened V by 3 bases and J by 6 bases, and 17 bases separated the two germline ends. As DNA, the CDR3 is TGCAGCGTTGAGCTATCGACAGTTATGGCCGGGGAGCTGTTTTTT. It yields the protein CSVELSTVMAGELFF.

The genes are TRBV11-2 and TRBJ1-3, with D perhaps TRBD1 (5 bases). V was pared by 6 bases and J by 4 bases, with 16 bases between. Germline lookup yields CDR1 SGHAT and CDR2 FQNNGV. The CDR3 contains 15 residues. The CDR3 protein is CASRFPGGAGNTIYF. The CDR3, as DNA: TGTGCCAGCAGGTTCCCGGGAGGGGCAGGAAACACCATATATTTT.

The chain recombines TRBV19 with TRBJ1-2; 9 bases map to TRBD1. V was pared by 5 bases and J by 7 bases, with 11 bases of the junction left unmatched. The CDR3 runs 15 residues. Germline V gene data show CDR1 as LNHDA and CDR2 as SQIVND (reference sequence). CDR3 sequence: CASSVQGATGVGYTF. The CDR3 nucleotides read TGTGCCAGTAGTGTACAGGGGGCCACTGGGGTTGGCTACACCTTC.

V and J are TRBV19 and TRBJ1-2, with D maybe TRBD1 (6 bases). V lost 5 bases and J 5 bases, leaving 18 bases between the germline ends. The CDR3 sequence is 15 residues long. Per germline, CDR1 LNHDA and CDR2 SQIVND (reference sequence). The CDR3 sequence: CASSRGQSLLYGYTF. The CDR3 nucleotides are TGTGCCAGTAGTCGAGGACAGAGCTTGCTTTATGGCTACACCTTC. The full variable domain, its missing parts supplied by reference TRBV19 and TRBJ1-2, is DGGITQSPKYLFRKEGQNVTLSCEQNLNHDAMYWYRQDPGQGLRLIYYSQIVNDFQKGDIAEGYSVSREKKESFPLTVTSAQKNPTAFYLCASSRGQSLLYGYTFGSGTRLTVV.

This chain links TRBV9 with TRBJ2-6; 9 bases agree with TRBD1. Germline CDR1 reads SGDLS; CDR2 reads YYNGEE. The V and J ends lost 4 bases and 2 bases, in that order; junction bases with no gene match: 10. This CDR3 has 18 residues. The CDR3 DNA reads TGTGCCAGCAGCACAAGCCGGGACAGGGAACCTGGGGCCAACGTCCTGACTTTC. The encoded protein is CASSTSRDREPGANVLTF. The full variable domain, with the rest looked up from reference TRBV9 and TRBJ2-6, is DSGVTQTPKHLITATGQRVTLRCSPRSGDLSVYWYQQSLDQGLQFLIQYYNGEERAKGNILERFSAQQFPDLHSELNLSSLELGDSALYFCASSTSRDREPGANVLTFGAGSRLTVL.

The chain uses TRBV14 and TRBJ1-2; 8 nucleotides line up with TRBD1. Looked up from germline, CDR1 is SGHDN and CDR2 is FVKESK. Unmatched junction bases numbered 10, after V lost 2 bases and J lost 5 bases. CDR3 length equals 16 residues. The CDR3 region has the DNA TGTGCCAGCAGCCAACACCCCTCGGGACAGGTTTATGGCTACACCTTC. Translated: CASSQHPSGQVYGYTF.

CDR3 protein: CASSLEAQGVEETQYF. The CDR3 nucleotides read TGTGCCAGCAGCTTAGAGGCACAGGGTGTTGAAGAGACCCAGTACTTC. The rearrangement joins TRBV7-6 to TRBJ2-5; D might be TRBD1 (6 bases). Trimming took off 1 base at V and 3 bases at J, with 15 bases between the two ends. From germline, CDR1 is SGHVS and CDR2 FNYEAQ. The CDR3 covers 16 residues.

This clone was detected only a few times. J is TRBJ1-6 and V is TRBV6-5, with unresolved D. Trimming removed 2 bases at V and 9 bases at J, with 8 bases between. CDR1 is MNHEY, CDR2 SVGAGI, per germline. The CDR3 contains 13 residues. The CDR3: CASSYEAGSPLHF. CDR3 nucleotide sequence: TGTGCCAGCAGTTACGAGGCCGGTTCACCCCTCCACTTT.

J is TRBJ2-4 and V is TRBV6-2 or TRBV6-3, with TRBD1 matching 7 bases. The CDR3 sequence is 16 residues long. Germline loops: CDR1 MNHEY, CDR2 SVGEGT. The V and J ends lost 4 bases and 2 bases, in that order; junction bases with no gene match: 8. In DNA, the CDR3 is TGTGCCAGCAGTTTAGACAGGGCTGCATCCAAAAACATTCAGTACTTC. Its protein is CASSLDRAASKNIQYF.